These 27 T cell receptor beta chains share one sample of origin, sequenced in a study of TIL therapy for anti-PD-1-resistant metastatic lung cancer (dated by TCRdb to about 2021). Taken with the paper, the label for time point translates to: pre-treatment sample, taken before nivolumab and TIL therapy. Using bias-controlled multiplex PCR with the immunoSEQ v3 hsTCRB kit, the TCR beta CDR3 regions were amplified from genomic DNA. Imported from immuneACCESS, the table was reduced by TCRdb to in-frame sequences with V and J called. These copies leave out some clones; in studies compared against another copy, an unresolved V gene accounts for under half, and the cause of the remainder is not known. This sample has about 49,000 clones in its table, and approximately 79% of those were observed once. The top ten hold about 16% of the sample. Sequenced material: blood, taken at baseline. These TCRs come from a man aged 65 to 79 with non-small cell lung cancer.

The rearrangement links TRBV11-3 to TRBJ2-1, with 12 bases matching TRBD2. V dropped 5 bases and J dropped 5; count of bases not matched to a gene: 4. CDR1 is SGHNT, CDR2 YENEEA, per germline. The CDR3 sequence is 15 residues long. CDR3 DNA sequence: TGTGCCAGCAGCCTCCGACTAGCGGGGGACAATGAGCAGTTCTTC. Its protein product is CASSLRLAGDNEQFF.

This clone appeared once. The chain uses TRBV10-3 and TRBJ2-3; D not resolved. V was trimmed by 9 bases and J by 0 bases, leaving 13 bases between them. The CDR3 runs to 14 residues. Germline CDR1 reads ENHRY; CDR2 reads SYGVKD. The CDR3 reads CAIKGIGSTDTQYF. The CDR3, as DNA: TGTGCCATAAAGGGCATTGGTAGCACAGATACGCAGTATTTT.

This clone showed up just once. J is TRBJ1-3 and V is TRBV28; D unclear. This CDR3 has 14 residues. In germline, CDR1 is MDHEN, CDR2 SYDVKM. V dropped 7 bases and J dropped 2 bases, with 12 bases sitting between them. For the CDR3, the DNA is TGTGCCAGCAAACCCGGCGGCGCTGGAAACACCATATATTTT. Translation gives CASKPGGAGNTIYF.

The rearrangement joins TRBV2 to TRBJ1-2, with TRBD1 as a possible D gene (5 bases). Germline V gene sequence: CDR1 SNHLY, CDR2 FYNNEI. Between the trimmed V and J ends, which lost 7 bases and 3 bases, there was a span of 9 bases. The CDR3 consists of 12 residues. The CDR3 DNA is TGTGCCAGCATGGGGGGTGACTATGGCTACACCTTC. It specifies CASMGGDYGYTF.

The CDR3 here is CASSGTGVGELFF. CDR3 nucleotide sequence: TGTGCCAGCAGTGGTACAGGCGTCGGGGAGCTGTTTTTT. The genes are TRBV2 and TRBJ2-2; possible D gene TRBD1, 5 bases. CDR3 length: 13 amino acids. The germline CDR1 and CDR2 sequences are SNHLY and FYNNEI. With 4 bases removed from V and 7 bases from J, the gap between germline ends came to 10 bases.

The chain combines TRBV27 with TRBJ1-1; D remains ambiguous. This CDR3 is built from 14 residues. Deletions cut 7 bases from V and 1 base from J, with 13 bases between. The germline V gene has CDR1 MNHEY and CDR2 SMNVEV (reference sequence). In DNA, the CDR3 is TGTGCCAGCATAGGGTCCCGGGGGAACACTGAAGCTTTCTTT. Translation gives CASIGSRGNTEAFF.

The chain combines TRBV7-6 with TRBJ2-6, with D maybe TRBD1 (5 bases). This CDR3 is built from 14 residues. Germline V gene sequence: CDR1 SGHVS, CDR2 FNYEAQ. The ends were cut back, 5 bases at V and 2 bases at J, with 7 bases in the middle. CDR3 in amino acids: CASSLQAGANVLTF. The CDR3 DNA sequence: TGTGCCAGCAGCCTACAGGCTGGGGCCAACGTCCTGACTTTC.

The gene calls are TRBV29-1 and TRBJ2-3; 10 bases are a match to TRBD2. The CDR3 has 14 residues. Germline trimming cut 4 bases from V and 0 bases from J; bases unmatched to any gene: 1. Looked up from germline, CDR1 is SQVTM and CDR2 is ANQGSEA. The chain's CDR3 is CSVVTSGSTDTQYF. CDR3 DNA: TGCAGCGTTGTGACTAGCGGGAGCACAGATACGCAGTATTTT.

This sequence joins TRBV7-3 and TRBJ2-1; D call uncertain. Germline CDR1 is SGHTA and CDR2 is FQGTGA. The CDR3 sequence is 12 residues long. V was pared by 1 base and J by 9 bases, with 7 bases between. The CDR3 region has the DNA TGTGCCAGCAGCTTAATCTATGGTGAGCAGTTCTTC. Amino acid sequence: CASSLIYGEQFF.

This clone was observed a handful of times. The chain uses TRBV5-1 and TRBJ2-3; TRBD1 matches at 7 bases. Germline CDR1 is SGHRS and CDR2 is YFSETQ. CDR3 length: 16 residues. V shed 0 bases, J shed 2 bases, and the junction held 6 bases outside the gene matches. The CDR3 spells CASSLGARGFTDTQYF. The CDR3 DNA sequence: TGCGCCAGCAGCTTGGGGGCCAGGGGGTTCACAGATACGCAGTATTTT.

Written as DNA, the CDR3 is TGTGCCAGCAGCCCCATCTACTCTGGAAACACCATATATTTT. Encoded protein: CASSPIYSGNTIYF. V and J are TRBV6-1 and TRBJ1-3; D not certain. This CDR3 is 14 amino acids long. V was shortened by 6 bases and J by 0 bases, with 9 bases between the two germline ends. Per the germline V gene, CDR1 is MNHNS and CDR2 is SASEGT.

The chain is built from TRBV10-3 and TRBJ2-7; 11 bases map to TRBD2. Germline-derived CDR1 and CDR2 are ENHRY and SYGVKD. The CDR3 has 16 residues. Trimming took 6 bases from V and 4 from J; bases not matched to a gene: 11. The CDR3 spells CAIRGTSGRGGYEQYF. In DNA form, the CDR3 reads TGTGCCATCAGGGGCACTAGCGGGAGAGGGGGGTACGAGCAGTACTTC.

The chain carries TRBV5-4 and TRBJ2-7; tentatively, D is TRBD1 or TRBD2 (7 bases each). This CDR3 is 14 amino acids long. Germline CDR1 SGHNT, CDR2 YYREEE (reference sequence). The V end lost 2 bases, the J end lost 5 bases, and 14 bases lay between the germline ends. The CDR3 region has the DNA TGTGCCAGCAGCTTATTTGCAGGGGGGGACGAGCAGTACTTC. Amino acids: CASSLFAGGDEQYF.

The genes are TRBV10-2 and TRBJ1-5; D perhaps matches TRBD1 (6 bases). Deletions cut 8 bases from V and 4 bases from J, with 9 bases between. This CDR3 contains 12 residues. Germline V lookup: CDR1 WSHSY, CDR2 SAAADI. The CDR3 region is CASSDRNQPQHF. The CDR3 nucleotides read TGCGCCAGCTCCGACAGGAATCAGCCCCAGCATTTT.

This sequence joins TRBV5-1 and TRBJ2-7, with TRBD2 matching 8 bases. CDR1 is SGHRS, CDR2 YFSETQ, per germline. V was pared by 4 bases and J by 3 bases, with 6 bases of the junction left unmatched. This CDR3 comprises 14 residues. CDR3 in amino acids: CASSRGLDSYEQYF. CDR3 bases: TGCGCCAGCAGCAGGGGACTAGATAGCTACGAGCAGTACTTC.

CDR3 in amino acids: CASIDTDTQYF. The CDR3 DNA reads as TGCGCCAGCATCGATACAGATACGCAGTATTTT. The chain has TRBV5-1 and TRBJ2-3; the D is unclear. The V gene lost 6 bases and the J gene lost 3 bases, with 5 bases spanning the gap. The CDR3 sequence is 11 residues long. Per the germline V gene, CDR1 is SGHRS and CDR2 is YFSETQ. The full variable domain, with the rest looked up from reference TRBV5-1 and TRBJ2-3, is KAGVTQTPRYLIKTRGQQVTLSCSPISGHRSVSWYQQTPGQGLQFLFEYFSETQRNKGNFPGRFSGRQFSNSRSEMNVSTLELGDSALYLCASIDTDTQYFGPGTRLTVL.

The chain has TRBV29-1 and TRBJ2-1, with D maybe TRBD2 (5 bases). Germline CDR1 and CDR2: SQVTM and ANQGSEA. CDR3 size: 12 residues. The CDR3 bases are TGCAGAGCTGGGAGCTCCTACAATGAGCAGTTCTTC. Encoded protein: CRAGSSYNEQFF.

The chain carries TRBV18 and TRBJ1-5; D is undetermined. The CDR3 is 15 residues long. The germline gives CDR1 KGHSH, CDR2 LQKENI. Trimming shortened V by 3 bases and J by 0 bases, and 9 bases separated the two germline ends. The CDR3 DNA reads TGTGCCAGCTCACCCGGGCAGTATAGCAATCAGCCCCAGCATTTT. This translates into CASSPGQYSNQPQHF.

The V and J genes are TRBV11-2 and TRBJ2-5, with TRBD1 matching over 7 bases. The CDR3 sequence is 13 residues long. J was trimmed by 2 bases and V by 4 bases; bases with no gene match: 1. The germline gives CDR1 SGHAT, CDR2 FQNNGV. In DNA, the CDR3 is TGTGCCAGCAGCTGGACAGGACAAGAGACCCAGTACTTC. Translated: CASSWTGQETQYF.

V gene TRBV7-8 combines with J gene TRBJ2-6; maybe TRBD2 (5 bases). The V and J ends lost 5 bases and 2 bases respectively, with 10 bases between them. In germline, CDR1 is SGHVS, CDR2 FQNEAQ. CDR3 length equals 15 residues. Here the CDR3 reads CASSQDSPGANVLTF. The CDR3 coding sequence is TGTGCCAGCAGCCAGGACTCTCCTGGGGCCAACGTCCTGACTTTC.

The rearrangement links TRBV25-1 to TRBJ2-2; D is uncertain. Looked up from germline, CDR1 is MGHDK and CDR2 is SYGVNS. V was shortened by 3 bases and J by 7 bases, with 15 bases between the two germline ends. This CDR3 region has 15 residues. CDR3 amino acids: CASSDGLLGIGELFF. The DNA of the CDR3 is TGTGCCAGCAGTGACGGTTTGTTAGGGATCGGGGAGCTGTTTTTT.

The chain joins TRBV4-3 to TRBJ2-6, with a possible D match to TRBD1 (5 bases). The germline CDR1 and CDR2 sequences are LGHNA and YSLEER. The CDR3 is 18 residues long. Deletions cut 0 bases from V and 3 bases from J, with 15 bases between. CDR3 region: CASSQDATVTLGANVLTF. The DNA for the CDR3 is TGCGCCAGCAGCCAAGATGCGACAGTGACCCTTGGGGCCAACGTCCTGACTTTC.

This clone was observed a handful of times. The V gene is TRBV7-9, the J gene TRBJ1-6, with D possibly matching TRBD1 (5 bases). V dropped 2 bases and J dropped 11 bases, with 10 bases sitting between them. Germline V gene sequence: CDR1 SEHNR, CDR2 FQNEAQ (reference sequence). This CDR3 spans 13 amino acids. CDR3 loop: CASSLFGGPPLHF. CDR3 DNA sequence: TGTGCCAGCAGCTTATTCGGGGGTCCACCCCTCCACTTT.

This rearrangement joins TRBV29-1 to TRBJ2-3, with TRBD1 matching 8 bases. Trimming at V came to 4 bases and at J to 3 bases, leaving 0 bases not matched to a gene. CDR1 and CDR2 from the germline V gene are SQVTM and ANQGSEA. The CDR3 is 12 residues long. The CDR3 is CSVGTGTDTQYF. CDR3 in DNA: TGCAGCGTTGGGACAGGGACAGATACGCAGTATTTT.

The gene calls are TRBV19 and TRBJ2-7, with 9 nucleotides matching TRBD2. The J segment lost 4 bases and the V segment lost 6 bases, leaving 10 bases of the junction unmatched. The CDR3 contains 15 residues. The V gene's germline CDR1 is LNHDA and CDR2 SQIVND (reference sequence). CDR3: CASSPEASGRYEQYF. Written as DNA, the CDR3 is TGTGCCAGTAGCCCAGAAGCCAGCGGGAGGTACGAGCAGTACTTC.

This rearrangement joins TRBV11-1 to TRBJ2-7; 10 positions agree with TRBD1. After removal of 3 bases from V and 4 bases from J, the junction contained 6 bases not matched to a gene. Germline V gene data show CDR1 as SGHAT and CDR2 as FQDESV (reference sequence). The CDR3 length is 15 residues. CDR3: CASSLRQGAGYEQYF. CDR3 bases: TGTGCCAGCAGCTTGCGACAGGGGGCGGGGTACGAGCAGTACTTC.

CDR3 sequence (DNA): TGTGCCAGCAGCGGAACCCGGAGCTCCTACGAGCAGTACTTC. Its translation: CASSGTRSSYEQYF. The V and J genes are TRBV28 and TRBJ2-7; D remains ambiguous. Germline-derived CDR1 and CDR2 are MDHEN and SYDVKM. Trimming removed 6 bases from V and 0 bases from J, with 12 bases in between. CDR3 size: 14 residues.